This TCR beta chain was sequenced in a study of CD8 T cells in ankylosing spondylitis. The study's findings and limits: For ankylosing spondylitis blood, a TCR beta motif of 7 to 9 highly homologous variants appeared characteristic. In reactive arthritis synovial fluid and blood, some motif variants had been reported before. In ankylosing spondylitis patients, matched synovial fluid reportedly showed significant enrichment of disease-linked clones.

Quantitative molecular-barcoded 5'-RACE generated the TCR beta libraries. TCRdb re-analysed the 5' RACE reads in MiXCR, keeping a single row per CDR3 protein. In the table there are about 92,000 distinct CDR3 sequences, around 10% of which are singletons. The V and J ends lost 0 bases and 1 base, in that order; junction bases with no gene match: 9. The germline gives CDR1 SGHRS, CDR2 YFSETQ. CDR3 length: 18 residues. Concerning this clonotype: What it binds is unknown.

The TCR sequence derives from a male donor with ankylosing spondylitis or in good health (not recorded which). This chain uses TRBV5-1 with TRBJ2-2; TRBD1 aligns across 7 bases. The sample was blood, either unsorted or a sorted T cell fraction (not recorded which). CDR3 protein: CASSLGDRTDGNTGELFF. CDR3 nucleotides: TGCGCCAGCAGCTTGGGGGACAGAACGGATGGGAACACCGGGGAGCTGTTTTTT.